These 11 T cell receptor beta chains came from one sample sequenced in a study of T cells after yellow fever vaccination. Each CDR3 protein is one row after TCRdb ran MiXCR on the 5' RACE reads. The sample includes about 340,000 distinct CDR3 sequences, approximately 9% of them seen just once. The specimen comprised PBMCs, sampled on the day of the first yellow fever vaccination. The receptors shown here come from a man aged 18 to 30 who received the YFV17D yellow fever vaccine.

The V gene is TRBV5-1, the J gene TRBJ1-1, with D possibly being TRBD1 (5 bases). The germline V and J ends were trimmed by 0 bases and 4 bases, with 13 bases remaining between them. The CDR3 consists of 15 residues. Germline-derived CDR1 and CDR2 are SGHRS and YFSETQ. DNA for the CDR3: TGCGCCAGCAGCTTGGGGGGGGACGGTGGCACTGAAGCTTTCTTT. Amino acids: CASSLGGDGGTEAFF.

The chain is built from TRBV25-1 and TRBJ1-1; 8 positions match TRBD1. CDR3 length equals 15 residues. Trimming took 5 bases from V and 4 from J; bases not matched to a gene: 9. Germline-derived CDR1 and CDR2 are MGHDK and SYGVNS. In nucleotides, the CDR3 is TGTGCCAGCAGTCCTGACAGGGGAGGTGGCACTGAAGCTTTCTTT. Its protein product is CASSPDRGGGTEAFF.

The CDR3 DNA is TGTGCCAGCAGCTTAGCAGGGTTGGACTTCTCTGGGGCCAACGTCCTGACTTTC. Amino acids: CASSLAGLDFSGANVLTF. The genes are TRBV7-8 and TRBJ2-6; D is possibly TRBD2 (5 bases). The length of the CDR3 is 18 residues. V dropped 0 bases and J dropped 0 bases, with 12 bases sitting between them. Germline lookup yields CDR1 SGHVS and CDR2 FQNEAQ.

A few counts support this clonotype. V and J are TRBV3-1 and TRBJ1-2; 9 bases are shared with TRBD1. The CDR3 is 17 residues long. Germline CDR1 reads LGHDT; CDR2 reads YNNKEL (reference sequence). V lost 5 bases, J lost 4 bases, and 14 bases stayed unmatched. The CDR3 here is CASSGVLRDRVVYGYTF. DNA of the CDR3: TGTGCCAGCAGCGGAGTTCTGAGGGACAGGGTGGTCTATGGCTACACCTTC.

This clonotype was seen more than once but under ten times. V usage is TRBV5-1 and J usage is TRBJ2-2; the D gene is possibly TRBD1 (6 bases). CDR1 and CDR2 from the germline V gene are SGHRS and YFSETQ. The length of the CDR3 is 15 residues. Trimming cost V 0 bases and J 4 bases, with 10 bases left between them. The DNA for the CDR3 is TGCGCCAGCAGCTTGGGGCCAGGGGTCACCGGGGAGCTGTTTTTT. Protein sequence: CASSLGPGVTGELFF. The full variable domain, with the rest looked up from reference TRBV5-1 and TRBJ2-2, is KAGVTQTPRYLIKTRGQQVTLSCSPISGHRSVSWYQQTPGQGLQFLFEYFSETQRNKGNFPGRFSGRQFSNSRSEMNVSTLELGDSALYLCASSLGPGVTGELFFGEGSRLTVL.

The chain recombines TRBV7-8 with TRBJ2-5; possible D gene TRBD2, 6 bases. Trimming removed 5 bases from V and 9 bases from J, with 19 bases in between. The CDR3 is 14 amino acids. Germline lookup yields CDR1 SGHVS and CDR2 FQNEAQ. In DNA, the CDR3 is TGTGCCAGCAGCCCCCGGACTAACCCGGGGGCCCAGTACTTC. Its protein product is CASSPRTNPGAQYF.

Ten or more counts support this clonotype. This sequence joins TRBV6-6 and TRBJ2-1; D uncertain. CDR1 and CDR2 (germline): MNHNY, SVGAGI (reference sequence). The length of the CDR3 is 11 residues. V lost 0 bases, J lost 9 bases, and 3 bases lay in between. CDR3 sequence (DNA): TGTGCCAGCAGTTACTCTAGTGAGCAGTTCTTC. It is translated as CASSYSSEQFF.

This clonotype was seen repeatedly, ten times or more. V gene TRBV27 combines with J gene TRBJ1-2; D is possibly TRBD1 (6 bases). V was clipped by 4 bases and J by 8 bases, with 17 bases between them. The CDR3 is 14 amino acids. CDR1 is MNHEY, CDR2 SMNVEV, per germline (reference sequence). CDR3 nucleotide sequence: TGTGCCAGCAGTTCCCAGGGGATAGGTCAGGGCTACACCTTC. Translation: CASSSQGIGQGYTF.

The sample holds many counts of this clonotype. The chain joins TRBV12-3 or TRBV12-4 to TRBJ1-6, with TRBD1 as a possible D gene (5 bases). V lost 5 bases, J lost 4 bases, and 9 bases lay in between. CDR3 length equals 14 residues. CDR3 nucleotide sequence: TGTGCCAGCAGTCCGGGACCGTATAATTCACCCCTCCACTTT. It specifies CASSPGPYNSPLHF.

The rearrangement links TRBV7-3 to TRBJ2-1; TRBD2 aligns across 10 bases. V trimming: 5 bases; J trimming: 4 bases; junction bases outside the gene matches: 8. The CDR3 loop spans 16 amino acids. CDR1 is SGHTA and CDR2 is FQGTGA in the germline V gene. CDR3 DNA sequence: TGTGCCAGCAGCCCCGCTAGCGGGGGAGCGTACAATGAGCAGTTCTTC. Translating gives CASSPASGGAYNEQFF.

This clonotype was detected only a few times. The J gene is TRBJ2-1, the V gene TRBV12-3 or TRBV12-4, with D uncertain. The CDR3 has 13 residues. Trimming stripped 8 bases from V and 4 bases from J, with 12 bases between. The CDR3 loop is CASGKLAYNEQFF. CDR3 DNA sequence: TGTGCCAGCGGCAAGTTGGCGTACAATGAGCAGTTCTTC.